Listed below are T cell receptor beta chains from one sample, sequenced in a study of shared clonotypes between healthy human individuals. The repertoire was sequenced with immunoSEQ multiplex PCR; TCRdb's copy has only in-frame clones and lacks some. The sample holds some 2.1 million clones, about 94% seen once. Sequenced: naive CD8+ T cells from PBMCs. The receptors originated from a man aged 18-30 years in good health. Some clones in this sample may be carry-over from other donors' samples. Each CDR3 is given with its conserved first and last residue. A D gene is named only where the DNA matches it firmly. Clone size, where shown, is once, few, many, or a class for clones that have expanded.

abundance	d_gene	v_gene	j_gene	CDR3aa	CDR3nt
NA	TRBD2	TRBV7-2	TRBJ2-7	CASSLGRGGGGANEQYF	TGTGCCAGCAGCTTAGGACGGGGGGGCGGGGGAGCGAACGAGCAGTACTTC
NA	NA	TRBV7-9	TRBJ1-4	CASSLRGGADRATNEKLFF	TGTGCCAGCAGCTTACGAGGGGGGGCCGACCGTGCAACTAATGAAAAACTGTTTTTT
NA	TRBD2	TRBV7-9	TRBJ2-7	CASSLTSGSYEQYF	TGTGCCAGCAGCTTAACTAGCGGGAGTTACGAGCAGTACTTC
NA	NA	TRBV28	TRBJ2-7	CASSPPAGEQYF	TGTGCCAGCAGTCCCCCAGCAGGCGAGCAGTACTTC
NA	TRBD2	TRBV30	TRBJ2-7	CAWRGGSYEQYF	TGTGCCTGGAGGGGGGGGTCCTACGAGCAGTACTTC
NA	NA	TRBV4-1	TRBJ2-3	CASSQVGTHTQYF	TGCGCCAGCAGCCAAGTTGGGACCCATACGCAGTATTTT
NA	NA	TRBV7-9	TRBJ1-5	CASSSKRDGAQHF	TGTGCCAGCAGCTCGAAACGGGACGGGGCCCAGCATTTT
NA	NA	TRBV19	TRBJ2-5	CASSRTVQETQYF	TGTGCCAGTAGTCGAACGGTTCAAGAGACCCAGTACTTC
NA	NA	TRBV27	TRBJ2-7	CASSLSATVSSTF	TGTGCCAGCAGTTTGAGCGCGACAGTTTCTTCAACCTTC
NA	NA	TRBV6-4	TRBJ2-1	CASRGGTYNEQFF	TGTGCCAGCAGGGGCGGGACCTACAATGAGCAGTTCTTC
NA	TRBD2	TRBV28	TRBJ2-7	CASSSLAPHYEQYF	TGTGCCAGCAGTTCACTAGCGCCGCACTACGAGCAGTACTTC
NA	NA	TRBV7-9	TRBJ2-4	CASSSFRTQAKNIQYF	TGTGCCAGCAGCTCTTTCCGGACCCAAGCCAAAAACATTCAGTACTTC
NA	TRBD2	TRBV29-1	TRBJ2-1	CSVGLGGRAQEQFF	TGCAGCGTGGGGCTGGGCGGGAGGGCGCAGGAGCAGTTCTTC
NA	NA	TRBV6-5	TRBJ2-5	CASSWGALYQETQYF	TGTGCCAGCAGTTGGGGGGCCCTCTACCAAGAGACCCAGTACTTC
NA	NA	TRBV6-1	TRBJ2-3	CASSENSRPDTQYF	TGTGCCAGCAGTGAAAACTCTAGGCCGGATACGCAGTATTTT
few	TRBD1	TRBV9	TRBJ1-1	CASSSDRGQNTEAFF	TGTGCCAGCAGCTCCGACAGGGGGCAGAACACTGAAGCTTTCTTT
NA	TRBD2	TRBV7-8	TRBJ2-3	CASSSGRLAGVLQDTQYF	TGTGCCAGCAGCTCGGGGCGGCTAGCGGGAGTGCTCCAAGATACGCAGTATTTT
NA	NA	TRBV6-1	TRBJ2-1	CASSGFVGVVVNEQFF	TGTGCCAGCAGTGGTTTCGTCGGGGTCGTAGTCAATGAGCAGTTCTTC
NA	TRBD2	TRBV27	TRBJ2-1	CASTKAGPYNEQFF	TGTGCCAGTACTAAAGCGGGACCCTACAATGAGCAGTTCTTC
NA	NA	TRBV4-3	TRBJ2-1	CASSLRKFSRDSAPYNEQFF	TGCGCCAGCAGCCTGAGGAAATTTAGCCGGGACTCCGCTCCCTACAATGAGCAGTTCTTC
NA	NA	TRBV27	TRBJ2-7	CATRGAGLSYEQYF	TGTGCCACCCGGGGAGCGGGTTTATCCTACGAGCAGTACTTC
NA	NA	TRBV6-6	TRBJ1-2	CARGVVRFYGYTF	TGTGCCCGGGGCGTAGTCCGGTTCTATGGCTACACCTTC
NA	NA	TRBV30	TRBJ2-1	CAWSIGNNEQFF	TGTGCCTGGAGTATAGGTAACAATGAGCAGTTCTTC
NA	NA	TRBV10-3	TRBJ2-7	CAISDPGAGEQYF	TGTGCCATCAGTGACCCGGGGGCCGGCGAGCAGTACTTC
NA	NA	TRBV10-3	TRBJ1-2	CAITGTANYGYTF	TGTGCCATCACCGGGACGGCTAACTATGGCTACACCTTC
NA	TRBD2	TRBV2	TRBJ2-3	CASMPELAGETRTQYF	TGTGCCAGCATGCCCGAGCTAGCGGGAGAAACCCGGACGCAGTATTTT
NA	TRBD2	TRBV7-6	TRBJ2-1	CASSSLAGDYNEQFF	TGTGCCAGCAGCTCCCTAGCGGGTGACTACAATGAGCAGTTCTTC
NA	TRBD1	TRBV29-1	TRBJ2-7	CSAQGVFYEQYF	TGCAGCGCGCAGGGGGTTTTCTACGAGCAGTACTTC
NA	NA	TRBV6-5	TRBJ1-1	CASSIFKTPMAEAFF	TGTGCCAGCAGCATCTTCAAGACCCCTATGGCTGAAGCTTTCTTT
NA	TRBD2	TRBV10-3	TRBJ2-3	CAISVRTSGNTDTQYF	TGTGCCATCAGCGTCCGGACTAGCGGAAACACAGATACGCAGTATTTT
NA	NA	TRBV28	TRBJ1-1	CASRWNTEAFF	TGTGCCAGCAGGTGGAACACTGAAGCTTTCTTT
NA	TRBD2	TRBV7-9	TRBJ2-1	CASSLERGRAVGEQFF	TGTGCCAGCAGCTTAGAACGCGGGAGGGCCGTCGGGGAGCAGTTCTTC
NA	NA	TRBV28	TRBJ1-3	CASRYSSGNTIYF	TGTGCCAGCAGGTACAGCTCTGGAAACACCATATATTTT
NA	NA	TRBV19	TRBJ2-5	CASMGRQAGGAQYF	TGTGCCAGTATGGGTCGACAGGCCGGTGGGGCCCAGTACTTC
NA	NA	TRBV21-1	TRBJ1-4	CASSKVGGKGAPEEKLFF	TGTGCCAGCAGCAAAGTGGGGGGAAAGGGGGCGCCGGAGGAAAAACTGTTTTTT
NA	NA	TRBV11-2	TRBJ2-1	CASSLDFSEQFF	TGTGCCAGCAGCTTAGATTTTAGTGAGCAGTTCTTC
NA	NA	TRBV28	TRBJ1-5	CASSSLRGEPQHF	TGTGCCAGCAGTTCCTTAAGGGGAGAGCCCCAGCATTTT
NA	TRBD2	TRBV2	TRBJ2-7	CASSEGGTSGRAKQYF	TGTGCCAGCAGTGAAGGAGGGACTAGCGGGAGAGCGAAGCAGTACTTC
NA	TRBD2	TRBV11-3	TRBJ2-2	CASSPASGRDTGELFF	TGTGCCAGCAGCCCAGCTAGCGGGAGGGACACCGGGGAGCTGTTTTTT
NA	TRBD1	TRBV9	TRBJ1-1	CASSPSGTERNTEAFF	TGTGCCAGCAGCCCGTCCGGGACAGAGAGGAACACTGAAGCTTTCTTT
NA	NA	TRBV6-5	TRBJ2-7	CASREGGTYEQYF	TGTGCCAGCAGGGAGGGGGGAACCTACGAGCAGTACTTC